Shown below are 18 T cell receptor beta chains from a single sample sequenced in a study of blood T cell repertoires in COVID-19. Sequencing was performed with immunoSEQ multiplex PCR; in TCRdb, only in-frame clones are kept and a portion is missing. The table has about 130,000 clones, just under 85% seen once. Source material: PBMCs or T cells enriched from blood (not recorded which). The receptors derive from a man aged 50 to 60 who had recovered from COVID-19.

This chain connects TRBV3-1 (or the pseudogene TRBV3-2) to TRBJ2-7, with D perhaps matching TRBD2 (6 bases). V lost 1 base, J lost 0 bases, and 10 bases lay in between. The length of the CDR3 is 15 residues. CDR1 and CDR2 (germline): LGHDT, YNNKEL (reference sequence). CDR3 residues: CASSQGRDSSYEQYF. Written as DNA, the CDR3 is TGTGCCAGCAGCCAAGGGAGGGATAGCTCCTACGAGCAGTACTTC.

This clone was counted once. The rearrangement links TRBV25-1 to TRBJ1-2; D is undetermined. Germline CDR1 reads MGHDK; CDR2 reads SYGVNS. V was pared by 2 bases and J by 6 bases, with 16 bases between. The CDR3 is 15 amino acids. The CDR3 loop is CASSEQIWELDGYTF. As DNA, the CDR3 is TGTGCCAGCAGTGAACAGATTTGGGAGCTTGATGGCTACACCTTC.

The rearrangement joins TRBV28 to TRBJ2-5; 8 bases line up with TRBD1. V shed 4 bases, J shed 2 bases, and the junction held 6 bases outside the gene matches. This CDR3 contains 15 residues. Germline V gives CDR1 MDHEN, CDR2 SYDVKM. This chain's CDR3 is CASSSPNRGQETQYF. As DNA, the CDR3 is TGTGCCAGCAGTTCCCCGAACAGGGGGCAAGAGACCCAGTACTTC.

The chain joins TRBV10-3 to TRBJ1-1; D is ambiguous. The CDR3 spans 14 residues. The V end was cut by 6 bases, the J end by 0 bases, with 11 bases between. Per germline, CDR1 ENHRY and CDR2 SYGVKD. The chain's CDR3 is CAIRREAMNTEAFF. DNA of the CDR3: TGTGCCATCAGGAGGGAGGCCATGAACACTGAAGCTTTCTTT.

The chain uses TRBV18 and TRBJ2-7; 11 nucleotides match TRBD1. Trimming removed 3 bases from V and 2 bases from J; junction bases left unmatched: 3. This CDR3 is built from 15 residues. The V gene's germline CDR1 is KGHSH and CDR2 LQKENI. The CDR3 nucleotides are TGTGCCAGCTCACCGGGACAGGGGGTCGCCTACGAGCAGTACTTC. This codes for CASSPGQGVAYEQYF.

This clone came up a few times. The gene calls are TRBV29-1 and TRBJ2-7; the match to TRBD2 covers 9 bases. CDR1 SQVTM and CDR2 ANQGSEA come from the germline V gene. V lost 2 bases to trimming and J lost 2 bases; unmatched junction nucleotides: 13. This CDR3 contains 17 residues. CDR3 sequence: CSVESGGLAGITYEQYF. CDR3 DNA: TGCAGCGTTGAAAGCGGGGGCCTAGCGGGGATTACCTACGAGCAGTACTTC.

V usage is TRBV6-2 or TRBV6-3 and J usage is TRBJ2-7; 8 bases match TRBD2. V trimming: 4 bases; J trimming: 3 bases; junction bases outside the gene matches: 17. CDR1 is MNHEY, CDR2 SVGEGT, per germline. CDR3 length: 18 amino acids. CDR3 region: CASSSSSASLSGVYEQYF. In DNA, the CDR3 is TGTGCCAGCAGTTCCTCGTCAGCTAGCCTTAGCGGGGTCTACGAGCAGTACTTC.

The chain recombines TRBV7-3 with TRBJ1-1, with a tentative D call TRBD1 (6 bases). This CDR3 region has 14 residues. Trimming left V 3 bases short and J 5 bases short, with 13 bases between. Germline V gene lookup returns CDR1 SGHTA and CDR2 FQGTGA. Here the CDR3 DNA reads TGTGCCAGCAGCTTGGCAGGGGCGAGGACTGAAGCTTTCTTT. Amino acid sequence: CASSLAGARTEAFF.

The V call is TRBV30, the J call TRBJ1-2; D gene uncertain. Germline CDR1 GTSNPN, CDR2 SVGIG (reference sequence). Trimming removed 3 bases from V and 2 bases from J, with 4 bases in between. This CDR3 contains 11 residues. The CDR3 region is CAWRQNYGYTF. CDR3 DNA sequence: TGTGCCTGGAGACAGAACTATGGCTACACCTTC.

This chain uses TRBV21-1 with TRBJ1-4; the listed D gene, TRBD1, was not tested against the DNA. TRBV21-1 is termed a pseudogene. The CDR3 covers 17 residues. The CDR3 coding sequence is TGTGCCAGCAGCAATGAGGGGGCGCGGCGGCTCTGCGAAAAACTGTTTTTT. Residues: CASSNEGARRLCEKLFF.

The chain combines TRBV7-6 with TRBJ2-3; 7 bases are shared with TRBD2. CDR1 is SGHVS, CDR2 FNYEAQ, per germline. V trimming: 2 bases; J trimming: 2 bases; junction bases outside the gene matches: 7. The CDR3 spans 16 residues. The CDR3 reads CASSLRSGAYTDTQYF. CDR3 bases: TGTGCCAGCAGCTTAAGGAGCGGGGCCTACACAGATACGCAGTATTTT. Full variable domain (rest looked up from reference TRBV7-6 and TRBJ2-3): GAGVSQSPRYKVTKRGQDVALRCDPISGHVSLYWYRQALGQGPEFLTYFNYEAQQDKSGLPNDRFSAERPEGSISTLTIQRTEQRDSAMYRCASSLRSGAYTDTQYFGPGTRLTVL.

The V call is TRBV10-1, the J call TRBJ2-1; TRBD2 matches 15 bases. Germline CDR1 is WNHNN and CDR2 is SYGVQD (reference sequence). This CDR3 has 14 residues. V gave up 2 bases and J gave up 14 bases; unmatched junction bases: 4. CDR3 sequence (DNA): TGCGCCAGCAGTGAGGGACTAGCGGGGGGGCCGAAGTTCTTC. Encoded protein: CASSEGLAGGPKFF.

CDR3 loop: CASSVEKGAGSPLHF. For the CDR3, the DNA is TGTGCCAGCAGCGTAGAAAAGGGGGCAGGTTCACCCCTCCACTTT. The chain has TRBV9 and TRBJ1-6; 7 bases line up with TRBD1. The CDR3 runs 15 residues. V gave up 0 bases and J gave up 9 bases; unmatched junction bases: 6. The germline gives CDR1 SGDLS, CDR2 YYNGEE.

The chain joins TRBV7-2 to TRBJ2-5; 7 bases match TRBD1. Germline values: CDR1 SGHTA, CDR2 FQGNSA. V lost 5 bases and J lost 4; bases outside the gene matches: 4. CDR3 length equals 13 residues. CDR3 coding DNA: TGTGCCAGCAGCCGACAGGGTGGAGAGACCCAGTACTTC. This gives the protein CASSRQGGETQYF.

This clone was detected once. At one end the junction does not follow the germline gene, possibly because of a read error. CDR3 region: CASTLGEAGANVLTF. Written as DNA, the CDR3 is TGCGCCAGCACCTTGGGGGAGGCGGGGGCCAACGTCCTGACTTTC. The chain has TRBV5-1 and TRBJ2-6, with D tentatively TRBD2 (6 bases). The CDR3 runs 15 residues. The germline gives CDR1 SGHRS, CDR2 YFSETQ.

This chain uses TRBV5-1 with TRBJ1-4; D is undetermined. V was shortened by 0 bases and J by 2 bases, with 11 bases between the two germline ends. Per the germline V gene, CDR1 is SGHRS and CDR2 is YFSETQ. The CDR3 length is 16 residues. CDR3 in DNA: TGCGCCAGCAGCTTGGGTGGCCTCCCGACTAATGAAAAACTGTTTTTT. This gives the protein CASSLGGLPTNEKLFF.

In its sample, this clone was seen once. The chain couples TRBV6-5 to TRBJ2-7, with 13 bases lining up with TRBD2. The J segment lost 4 bases and the V segment lost 4 bases, leaving 7 bases of the junction unmatched. Germline lookup yields CDR1 MNHEY and CDR2 SVGAGI. The CDR3 loop spans 16 amino acids. The CDR3 DNA sequence: TGTGCCAGCAGTTCCAGCCGACTAGCGGGGGGATACGAGCAGTACTTC. This gives the protein CASSSSRLAGGYEQYF.

This clone was found once. The chain joins TRBV4-1 to TRBJ1-6, with a weak D call TRBD1 (6 bases). From germline, CDR1 is MGHRA and CDR2 YSYEKL. The CDR3 has 14 amino acids. Trimming shortened V by 1 base and J by 6 bases, and 7 bases separated the two germline ends. CDR3 amino acids: CASSQGTANSPLHF. DNA for the CDR3: TGCGCCAGCAGCCAAGGGACAGCTAATTCACCCCTCCACTTT.